This T cell receptor (beta chain) was recorded in a study of T cell responses to AZD1222 COVID-19 vaccine. The CDR3 has 13 residues. CDR1 is LNHDA and CDR2 is SQIVND in the germline V gene (reference sequence). Trimming stripped 3 bases from V and 4 bases from J, with 9 bases between. Notes on this clone: Its antigen remains unidentified.

Some clones are missing from TCRdb's copy, which holds only in-frame ones; the method was immunoSEQ multiplex PCR. This table has about 60,000 clones, 85% to 95% appearing once. Points from the study as a whole: Only a handful of people who got AZD1222 tested seropositive at baseline.

Sequenced here: peripheral blood, sampled 28 days after the second dose of the MenACWY control vaccine. The V and J genes are TRBV19 and TRBJ2-5; D is ambiguous. This sequence was found in an adult who received the MenACWY meningococcal vaccine as a control. CDR3 residues: CASSIVGSETQYF. The CDR3 coding sequence is TGTGCCAGTAGTATTGTGGGCTCAGAGACCCAGTACTTC.